This T cell receptor (beta chain) was captured by sequencing in a study of cytomegalovirus exposure and HLA in healthy donors. Study outcomes and limitations: It was shown in a later analysis that HLA-associated TCR beta chains were more clonally expanded than other, equally common chains. Judged likely to be a sequencing artifact was a cluster of highly shared sequence variants.

On this clone itself: No antigen is known for it.

The PCR made use of 60 Vbeta and 13 Jbeta primers. The table came from immunoSEQ multiplex PCR; TCRdb's copy has only in-frame clones and leaves some out. The top ten hold 3.5% to 5% of the sample, which has fewer than 200,000 clones, roughly 80% seen once. Sequencing used PBMCs. The receptor was isolated from a man aged 35 to 55 in good health and CMV-seronegative.

The CDR3 coding sequence is TGTGCCAGCAGCCCCCCCGGGACAGCCCAACGCACAGATACGCAGTATTTT. It specifies CASSPPGTAQRTDTQYF. This chain joins TRBV5-5 and TRBJ2-3; 7 nucleotides agree with TRBD1. The trim removed 4 bases at V and 1 base at J, leaving 12 bases unmatched. Germline CDR1 reads SGHKS; CDR2 reads YYEKEE (reference sequence). The CDR3 spans 17 residues. Based on the CDR3 plus reference TRBV5-5 and TRBJ2-3, the full variable domain is DAGVTQSPTHLIKTRGQQVTLRCSPISGHKSVSWYQQVLGQGPQFIFQYYEKEERGRGNFPDRFSARQFPNYSSELNVNALLLGDSALYLCASSPPGTAQRTDTQYFGPGTRLTVL.